This T cell receptor (beta chain) came from a study of T cell changes during pregnancy in multiple sclerosis. Clones were sequenced by immunoSEQ multiplex PCR, and TCRdb holds only the in-frame ones, with some missing. The sample shows 65,000 to 80,000 clones, 85% to 95% of them seen only once. This clone showed up just once. There are 13 residues in the CDR3. V lost 3 bases to trimming and J lost 4 bases, with 12 bases between them. Germline CDR1 SQVTM, CDR2 ANQGSEA. The V and J genes are TRBV29-1 and TRBJ2-5; D call uncertain. This clonotype was sampled from a female donor with multiple sclerosis, enrolled in a pregnancy study. Sequenced here: CD4+ T cells from peripheral blood mononuclear cells, sampled before pregnancy. The DNA for the CDR3 is TGCAGCGTTGACAGGATTTTGAGAGAGACCCAGTACTTC. Encoded protein: CSVDRILRETQYF.